This TCR beta chain was sequenced for a study of shared clonotypes between healthy human individuals. Study details: CD8 memory received one plate per donor, CD8 naive two, CD4 memory three and CD4 naive three. Notes on the study in general: All-four-donor shared clonotypes had higher generation probabilities than non-shared clonotypes did. The authors expected sequencing depth to affect clonotype sharing among donors.

The germline gives CDR1 SEHNR, CDR2 FQNEAQ (reference sequence). Trimming stripped 4 bases from V and 3 bases from J, with 3 bases between. The CDR3 covers 11 residues. Tens of thousands of T cell genomes (around 190 ng DNA) went into each sorted-subset replicate. Clones were read by immunoSEQ multiplex PCR, and TCRdb kept only the in-frame ones, dropping some. The sample lists approximately 2,200,000 clones, about 92% occurring once. CD8 cells regarded as naive lacked CD45RO, were positively chosen for CCR7, and omitted terminally differentiated effector memory CD45RA+ cells. As to this clone: Its matching antigen is unknown. This same CDR3 is encoded by further DNA sequences in the sample.

The TCR sequence derives from a man aged 18 to 30 in good health. Some clones in this sample may be carry-over from other donors' samples. The sample was naive CD8+ T cells from PBMCs. The chain employs TRBV7-9 and TRBJ2-5; unclear D gene. CDR3 sequence reads: CASSSEETQYF. CDR3 DNA sequence: TGTGCCAGCAGCTCAGAAGAGACCCAGTACTTC.